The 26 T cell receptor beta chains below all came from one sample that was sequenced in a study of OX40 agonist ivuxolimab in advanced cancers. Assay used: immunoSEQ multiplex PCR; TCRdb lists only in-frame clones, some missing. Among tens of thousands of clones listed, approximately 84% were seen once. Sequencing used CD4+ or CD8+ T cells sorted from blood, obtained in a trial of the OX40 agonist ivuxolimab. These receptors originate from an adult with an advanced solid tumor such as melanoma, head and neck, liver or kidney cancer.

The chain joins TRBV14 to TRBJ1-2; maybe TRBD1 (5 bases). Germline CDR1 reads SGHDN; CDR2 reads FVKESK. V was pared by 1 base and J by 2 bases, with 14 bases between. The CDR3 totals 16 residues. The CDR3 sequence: CASSQVGASLNYGYTF. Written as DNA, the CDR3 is TGTGCCAGCAGCCAAGTCGGGGCCAGTCTCAACTATGGCTACACCTTC.

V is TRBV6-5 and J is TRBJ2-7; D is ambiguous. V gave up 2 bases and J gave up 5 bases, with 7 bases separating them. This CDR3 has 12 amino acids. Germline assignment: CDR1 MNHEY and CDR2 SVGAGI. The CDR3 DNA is TGTGCCAGCAGTTACGAAGGCGACGAGCAGTACTTC. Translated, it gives CASSYEGDEQYF.

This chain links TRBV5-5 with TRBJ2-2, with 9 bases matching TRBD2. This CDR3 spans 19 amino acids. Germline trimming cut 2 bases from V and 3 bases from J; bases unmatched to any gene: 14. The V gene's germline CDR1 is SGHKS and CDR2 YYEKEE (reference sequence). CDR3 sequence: CASSLRMVAGVIDTGELFF. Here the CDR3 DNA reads TGTGCCAGCAGCTTACGGATGGTAGCGGGAGTAATTGACACCGGGGAGCTGTTTTTT. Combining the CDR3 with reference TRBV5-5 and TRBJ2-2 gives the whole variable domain DAGVTQSPTHLIKTRGQQVTLRCSPISGHKSVSWYQQVLGQGPQFIFQYYEKEERGRGNFPDRFSARQFPNYSSELNVNALLLGDSALYLCASSLRMVAGVIDTGELFFGEGSRLTVL.

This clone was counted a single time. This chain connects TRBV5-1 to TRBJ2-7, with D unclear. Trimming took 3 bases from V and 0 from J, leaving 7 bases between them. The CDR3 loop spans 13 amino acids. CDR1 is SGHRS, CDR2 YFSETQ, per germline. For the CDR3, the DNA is TGCGCCAGCAGCTCCGTTAGCTCCTACGAGCAGTACTTC. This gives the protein CASSSVSSYEQYF.

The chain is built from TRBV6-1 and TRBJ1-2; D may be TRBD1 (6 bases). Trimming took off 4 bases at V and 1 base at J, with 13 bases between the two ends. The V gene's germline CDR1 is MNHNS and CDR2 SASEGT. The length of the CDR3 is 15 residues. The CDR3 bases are TGTGCCAGCAGTGTGATCAGGGGAATTAACTATGGCTACACCTTC. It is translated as CASSVIRGINYGYTF.

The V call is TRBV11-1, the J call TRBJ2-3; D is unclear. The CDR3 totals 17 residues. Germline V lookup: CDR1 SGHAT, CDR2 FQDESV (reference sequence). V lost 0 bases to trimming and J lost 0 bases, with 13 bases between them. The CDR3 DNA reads TGTGCCAGCAGCTTAGCGGATTCAGGATCTAGCACAGATACGCAGTATTTT. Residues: CASSLADSGSSTDTQYF. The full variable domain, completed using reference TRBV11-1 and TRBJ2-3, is EAEVAQSPRYKITEKSQAVAFWCDPISGHATLYWYRQILGQGPELLVQFQDESVVDDSQLPKDRFSAERLKGVDSTLKIQPAELGDSAMYLCASSLADSGSSTDTQYFGPGTRLTVL.

Here the CDR3 reads CASSYSGTDKTYEQYF. DNA for the CDR3: TGTGCCAGCAGTTACTCAGGGACGGACAAGACCTACGAGCAGTACTTC. J is TRBJ2-7 and V is TRBV6-5; possibly TRBD1 or TRBD2 for D (5 bases each). The CDR3 length is 16 residues. Trimming removed 0 bases at V and 2 bases at J, with 14 bases between. Germline V lookup: CDR1 MNHEY, CDR2 SVGAGI.

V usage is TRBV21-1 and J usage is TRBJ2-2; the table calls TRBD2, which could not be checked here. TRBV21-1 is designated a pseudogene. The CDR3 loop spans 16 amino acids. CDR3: CASSKEREWPRRELFF. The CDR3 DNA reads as TGTGCCAGCAGCAAAGAGCGGGAGTGGCCGAGGAGGGAGCTGTTTTTT.

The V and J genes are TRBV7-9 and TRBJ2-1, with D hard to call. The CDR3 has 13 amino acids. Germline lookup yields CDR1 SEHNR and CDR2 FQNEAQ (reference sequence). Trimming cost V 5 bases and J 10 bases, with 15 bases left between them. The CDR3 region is CASSPPGRPEQFF. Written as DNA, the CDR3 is TGTGCCAGCAGCCCCCCAGGTCGGCCGGAGCAGTTCTTC.

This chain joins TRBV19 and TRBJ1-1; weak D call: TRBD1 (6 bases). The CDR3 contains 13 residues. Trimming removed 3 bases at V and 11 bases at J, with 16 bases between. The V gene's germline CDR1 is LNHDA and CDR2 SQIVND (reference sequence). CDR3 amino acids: CASSILQGRQAFF. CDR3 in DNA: TGTGCCAGTAGTATTTTACAGGGACGGCAGGCTTTCTTT.

CDR3 loop: CASSEGLVGSNQPQHF. The CDR3 nucleotides are TGTGCCAGCAGTGAAGGGTTGGTTGGAAGCAATCAGCCCCAGCATTTT. The rearrangement uses TRBV2 and TRBJ1-5; D remains ambiguous. The germline V gene encodes CDR1 SNHLY and CDR2 FYNNEI. This CDR3 contains 16 residues. The V and J ends lost 1 base and 1 base respectively, with 11 bases between them. Drawing the rest from reference TRBV2 and TRBJ1-5, the complete variable domain is EPEVTQTPSHQVTQMGQEVILRCVPISNHLYFYWYRQILGQKVEFLVSFYNNEISEKSEIFDDQFSVERPDGSNFTLKIRSTKLEDSAMYFCASSEGLVGSNQPQHFGDGTRLSIL.

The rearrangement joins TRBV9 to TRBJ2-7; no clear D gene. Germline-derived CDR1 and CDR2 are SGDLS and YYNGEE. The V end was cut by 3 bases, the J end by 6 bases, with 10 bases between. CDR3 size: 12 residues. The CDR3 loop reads CASSGTGGEQYF. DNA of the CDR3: TGTGCCAGCAGCGGTACTGGTGGCGAGCAGTACTTC.

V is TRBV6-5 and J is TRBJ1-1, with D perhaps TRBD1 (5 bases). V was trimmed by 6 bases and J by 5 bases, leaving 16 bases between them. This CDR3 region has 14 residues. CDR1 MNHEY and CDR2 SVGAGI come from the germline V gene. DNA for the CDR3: TGTGCCAGCAGCCCCGGGGGAGGTCGGACTGAAGCTTTCTTT. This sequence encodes CASSPGGGRTEAFF.

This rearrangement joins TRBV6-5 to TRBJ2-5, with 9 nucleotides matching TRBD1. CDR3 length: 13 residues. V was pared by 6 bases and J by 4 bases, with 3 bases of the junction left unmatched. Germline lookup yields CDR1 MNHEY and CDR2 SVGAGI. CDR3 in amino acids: CASSPTGGETQYF. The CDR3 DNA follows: TGTGCCAGCAGCCCGACAGGGGGAGAGACCCAGTACTTC.

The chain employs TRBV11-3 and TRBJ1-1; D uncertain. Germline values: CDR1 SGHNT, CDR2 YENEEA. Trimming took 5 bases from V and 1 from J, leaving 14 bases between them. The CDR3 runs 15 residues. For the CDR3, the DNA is TGTGCCAGCAGCCATAAGTCCGGCGGGAACACTGAAGCTTTCTTT. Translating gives CASSHKSGGNTEAFF.

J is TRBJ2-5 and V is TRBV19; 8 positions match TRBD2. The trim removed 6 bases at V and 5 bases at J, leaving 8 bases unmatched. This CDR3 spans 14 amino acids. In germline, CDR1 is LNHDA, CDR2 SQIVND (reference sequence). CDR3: CASSQREIGETQYF. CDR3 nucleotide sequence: TGTGCCAGTAGCCAGCGGGAGATTGGGGAGACCCAGTACTTC.

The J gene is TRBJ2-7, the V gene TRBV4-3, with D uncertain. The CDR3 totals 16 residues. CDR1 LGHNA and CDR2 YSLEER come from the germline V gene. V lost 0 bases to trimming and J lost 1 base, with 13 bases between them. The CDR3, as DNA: TGCGCCAGCAGCCAAGATGGAAACTCCCGGTCCTACGAGCAGTACTTC. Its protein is CASSQDGNSRSYEQYF.

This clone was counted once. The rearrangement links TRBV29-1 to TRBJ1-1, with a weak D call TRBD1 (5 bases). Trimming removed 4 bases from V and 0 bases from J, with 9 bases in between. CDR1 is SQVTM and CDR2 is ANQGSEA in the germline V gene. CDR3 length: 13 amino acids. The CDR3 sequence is CSVAGVMNTEAFF. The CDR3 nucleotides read TGCAGCGTTGCGGGGGTTATGAACACTGAAGCTTTCTTT.

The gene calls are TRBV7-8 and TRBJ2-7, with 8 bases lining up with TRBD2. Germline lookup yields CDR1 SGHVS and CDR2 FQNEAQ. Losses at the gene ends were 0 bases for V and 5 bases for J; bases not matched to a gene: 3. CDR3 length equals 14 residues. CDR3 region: CASSLAGTSNEQYF. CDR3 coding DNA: TGTGCCAGCAGCTTAGCTGGGACTAGTAACGAGCAGTACTTC.

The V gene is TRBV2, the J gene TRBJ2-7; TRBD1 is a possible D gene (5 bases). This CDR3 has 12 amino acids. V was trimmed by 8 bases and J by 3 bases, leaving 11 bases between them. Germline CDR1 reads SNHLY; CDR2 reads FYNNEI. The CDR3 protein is CASGARIYEQYF. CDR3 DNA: TGTGCCAGCGGGGCTAGGATCTACGAGCAGTACTTC.

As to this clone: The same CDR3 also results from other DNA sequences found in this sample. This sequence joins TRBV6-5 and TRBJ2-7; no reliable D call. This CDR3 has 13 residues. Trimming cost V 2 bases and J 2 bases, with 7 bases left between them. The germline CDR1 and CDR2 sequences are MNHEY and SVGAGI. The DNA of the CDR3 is TGTGCCAGCAGTTACGGCCAAACCTACGAGCAGTACTTC. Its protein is CASSYGQTYEQYF.

The CDR3 coding sequence is TGTGCCAGCCACCCTAGCGACTCCTACGAGCAGTACTTC. It translates to CASHPSDSYEQYF. The chain combines TRBV9 with TRBJ2-7, with a tentative D call TRBD2 (6 bases). The V end lost 7 bases, the J end lost 0 bases, and 11 bases lay between the germline ends. This CDR3 has 13 amino acids. Germline CDR1 is SGDLS and CDR2 is YYNGEE.

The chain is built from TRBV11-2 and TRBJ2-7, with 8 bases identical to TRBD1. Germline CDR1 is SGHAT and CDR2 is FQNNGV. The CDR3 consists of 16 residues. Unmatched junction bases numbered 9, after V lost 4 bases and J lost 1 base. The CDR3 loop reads CASSSEGQVPSYEQYF. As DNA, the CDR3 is TGTGCCAGCAGCTCGGAGGGACAGGTCCCTTCCTACGAGCAGTACTTC.

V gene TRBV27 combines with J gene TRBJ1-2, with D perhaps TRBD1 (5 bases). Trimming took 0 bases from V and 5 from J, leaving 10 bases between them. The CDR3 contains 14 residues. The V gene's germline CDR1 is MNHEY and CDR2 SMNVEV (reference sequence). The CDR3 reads CASSLSTDLYGYTF. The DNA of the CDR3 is TGTGCCAGCAGTTTATCGACAGACTTATATGGCTACACCTTC.

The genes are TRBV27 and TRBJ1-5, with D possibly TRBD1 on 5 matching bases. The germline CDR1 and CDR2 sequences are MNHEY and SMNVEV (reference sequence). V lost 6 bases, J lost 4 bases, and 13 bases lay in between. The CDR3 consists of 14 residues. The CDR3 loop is CASSFGGTNQPQHF. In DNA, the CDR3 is TGTGCCAGCAGCTTTGGGGGTACAAATCAGCCCCAGCATTTT.

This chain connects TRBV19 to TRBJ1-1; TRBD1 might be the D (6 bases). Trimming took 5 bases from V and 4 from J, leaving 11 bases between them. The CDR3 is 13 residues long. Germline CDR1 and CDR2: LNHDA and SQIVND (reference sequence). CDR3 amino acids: CASSVVGATEAFF. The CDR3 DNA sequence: TGTGCCAGTAGTGTAGTGGGGGCCACTGAAGCTTTCTTT.